This TCR beta chain was sequenced for a study of blood T cell repertoires in COVID-19. V lost 5 bases, J lost 3 bases, and 4 bases stayed unmatched. CDR1 and CDR2 from the germline V gene are SGHTA and FQGTGA. There are 13 residues in the CDR3. The assay was immunoSEQ multiplex PCR, and TCRdb's table has in-frame clones only and misses some. The sample has some 270,000 clones, around 85% seen once. This sequence was found in a human donor with COVID-19, enrolled during active disease. The donor label of this sample is uncertain. J is TRBJ2-7 and V is TRBV7-3; 7 nucleotides align to TRBD2. Input material: peripheral blood. In nucleotides, the CDR3 is TGTGCCAGCAGCCCGGGACTACACTACGAGCAGTACTTC. Translation: CASSPGLHYEQYF. Based on the CDR3 plus reference TRBV7-3 and TRBJ2-7, the full variable domain is GAGVSQTPSNKVTEKGKYVELRCDPISGHTALYWYRQSLGQGPEFLIYFQGTGAADDSGLPNDRFFAVRPEGSVSTLKIQRTERGDSAVYLCASSPGLHYEQYFGPGTRLTVT.